This T cell receptor beta chain was captured by sequencing in a study of cytomegalovirus exposure and HLA in healthy donors. As regards this clone: The antigen remains undetermined.

Study results and caveats: It was found in a later analysis that first-cohort TCR clusters tended to co-occur in the 95 to 150 validation repertoires. Most sequenced TCRs were rare (though some public TCRs occurred in many donors). The study listed some 160 cytomegalovirus-associated TCR beta chains. The classifier reportedly diagnosed cytomegalovirus status with high sensitivity and specificity.

Sequenced by immunoSEQ multiplex PCR; TCRdb stores in-frame clones only, minus some. This sample yields around 60,000 clones, of which about 94% are seen a single time; about 4.4% belongs to the top ten. Germline lookup yields CDR1 MNHEY and CDR2 SMNVEV (reference sequence). The V end lost 3 bases, the J end lost 2 bases, and 8 bases lay between the germline ends. The CDR3 loop spans 13 amino acids. J is TRBJ2-7 and V is TRBV27, with D possibly matching TRBD2 (5 bases). The TCR comes from a man aged 18 to 30 in good health and CMV-seropositive. Material for sequencing was PBMCs. The CDR3 coding sequence is TGTGCCAGCAGTTTCCGGGGAGCCTACGAGCAGTACTTC. Translation gives CASSFRGAYEQYF.